The sample holds one count of the clone carrying this TCR beta chain. Within the sample, other DNA sequences also encode this same CDR3. Original methodology: Using reference gene primer amplification, nucleated cell counts were estimated. Data came from immunoSEQ multiplex PCR; TCRdb stores just in-frame clones and leaves some out. V, J and clone size are those of that table, while D and trimming were read from the DNA. The table includes about 210,000 clones, around 85% detected once. The germline V gene encodes CDR1 MNHEY and CDR2 SMNVEV (reference sequence). This CDR3 contains 15 residues. After removal of 5 bases from V and 0 bases from J, the junction contained 1 base not matched to a gene. The data are from a study of blood T cell repertoires in COVID-19. Study as a whole: COVID-19 samples, acute and convalescent, were from the United States, Italy and Spain. Nucleic acid was either cDNA or gDNA, and it came from T cells, B-cell-depleted T cells, or PBMCs.

The rearrangement links TRBV27 to TRBJ2-1; 10 nucleotides agree with TRBD1. Sequencing input: peripheral blood. This TCR derives from a man in his sixties with COVID-19, enrolled during active disease. The CDR3 DNA reads TGTGCCAGCAGTCGGGACAGGGGCTCCTACAATGAGCAGTTCTTC. Translation: CASSRDRGSYNEQFF.